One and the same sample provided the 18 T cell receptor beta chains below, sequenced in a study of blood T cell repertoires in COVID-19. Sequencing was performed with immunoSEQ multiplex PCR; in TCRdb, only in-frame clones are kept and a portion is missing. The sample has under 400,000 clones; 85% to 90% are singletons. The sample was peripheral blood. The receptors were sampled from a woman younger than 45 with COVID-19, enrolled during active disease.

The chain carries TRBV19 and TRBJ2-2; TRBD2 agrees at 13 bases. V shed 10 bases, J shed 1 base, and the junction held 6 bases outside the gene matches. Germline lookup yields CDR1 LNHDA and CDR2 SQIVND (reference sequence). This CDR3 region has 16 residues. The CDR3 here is CATGTSGTRNTGELFF. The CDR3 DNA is TGTGCCACCGGGACTAGCGGGACCAGGAACACCGGGGAGCTGTTTTTT. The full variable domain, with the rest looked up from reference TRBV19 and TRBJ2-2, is DGGITQSPKYLFRKEGQNVTLSCEQNLNHDAMYWYRQDPGQGLRLIYYSQIVNDFQKGDIAEGYSVSREKKESFPLTVTSAQKNPTAFYLCATGTSGTRNTGELFFGEGSRLTVL.

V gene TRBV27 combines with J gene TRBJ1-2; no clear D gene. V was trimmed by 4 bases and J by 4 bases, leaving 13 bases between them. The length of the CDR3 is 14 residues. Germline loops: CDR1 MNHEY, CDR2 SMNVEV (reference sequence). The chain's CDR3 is CASSSLTGFYGYTF. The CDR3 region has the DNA TGTGCCAGCAGTTCCTTGACGGGATTCTATGGCTACACCTTC.

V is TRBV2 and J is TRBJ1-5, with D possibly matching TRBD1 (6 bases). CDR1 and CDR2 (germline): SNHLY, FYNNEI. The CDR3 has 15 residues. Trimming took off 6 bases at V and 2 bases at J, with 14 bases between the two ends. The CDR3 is CASRPQGRGNQPQHF. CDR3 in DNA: TGTGCCAGCAGGCCTCAGGGGCGCGGCAATCAGCCCCAGCATTTT.

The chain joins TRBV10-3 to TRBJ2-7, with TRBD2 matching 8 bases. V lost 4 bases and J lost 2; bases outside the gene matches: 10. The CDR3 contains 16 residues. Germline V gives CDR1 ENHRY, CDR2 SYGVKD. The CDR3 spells CAISGGSGKGAYEQYF. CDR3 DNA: TGTGCCATCAGTGGGGGTAGCGGGAAAGGAGCCTACGAGCAGTACTTC.

The CDR3 loop reads CASSRGGAGDEKLFF. As DNA, the CDR3 is TGTGCCAGCAGCAGAGGGGGGGCCGGGGATGAAAAACTGTTTTTT. The chain carries TRBV28 and TRBJ1-4; tentative D call: TRBD1 (6 bases). There are 15 residues in the CDR3. V was cut by 6 bases and J by 6 bases, with 17 bases left in between. From germline, CDR1 is MDHEN and CDR2 SYDVKM.

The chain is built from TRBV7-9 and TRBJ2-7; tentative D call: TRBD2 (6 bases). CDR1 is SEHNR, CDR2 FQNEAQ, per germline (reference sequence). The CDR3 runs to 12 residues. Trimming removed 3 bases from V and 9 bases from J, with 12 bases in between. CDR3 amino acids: CASSLSLARQYF. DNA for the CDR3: TGTGCCAGCAGCTTGAGCCTAGCGAGGCAGTACTTC.

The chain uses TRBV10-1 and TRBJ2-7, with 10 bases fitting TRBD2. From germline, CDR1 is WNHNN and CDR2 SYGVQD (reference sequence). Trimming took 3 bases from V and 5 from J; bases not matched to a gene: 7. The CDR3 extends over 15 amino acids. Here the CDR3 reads CASSEWLAGVNEQYF. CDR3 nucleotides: TGCGCCAGCAGTGAATGGCTAGCGGGAGTAAACGAGCAGTACTTC.

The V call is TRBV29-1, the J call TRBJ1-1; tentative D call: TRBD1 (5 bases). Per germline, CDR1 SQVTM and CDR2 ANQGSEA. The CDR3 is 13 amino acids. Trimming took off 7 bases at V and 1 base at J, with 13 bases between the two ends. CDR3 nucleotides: TGCAGCGCCCAGAACCAGGGGAACACTGAAGCTTTCTTT. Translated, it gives CSAQNQGNTEAFF. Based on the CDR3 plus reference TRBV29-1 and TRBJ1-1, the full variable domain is SAVISQKPSRDICQRGTSLTIQCQVDSQVTMMFWYRQQPGQSLTLIATANQGSEATYESGFVIDKFPISRPNLTFSTLTVSNMSPEDSSIYLCSAQNQGNTEAFFGQGTRLTVV.

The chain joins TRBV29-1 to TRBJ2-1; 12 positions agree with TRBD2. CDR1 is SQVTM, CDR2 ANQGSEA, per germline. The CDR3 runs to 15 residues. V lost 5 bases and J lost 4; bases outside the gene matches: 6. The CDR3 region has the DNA TGCAGCGTTCTCGGGACTAGCGGGCCTTACAATGAGCAGTTCTTC. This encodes CSVLGTSGPYNEQFF.

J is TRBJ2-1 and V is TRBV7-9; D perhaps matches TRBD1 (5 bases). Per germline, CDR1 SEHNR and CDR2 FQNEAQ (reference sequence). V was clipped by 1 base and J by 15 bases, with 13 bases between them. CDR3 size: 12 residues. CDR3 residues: CASSLEEGAGFF. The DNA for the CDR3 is TGTGCCAGCAGCTTAGAGGAAGGGGCAGGGTTCTTC.

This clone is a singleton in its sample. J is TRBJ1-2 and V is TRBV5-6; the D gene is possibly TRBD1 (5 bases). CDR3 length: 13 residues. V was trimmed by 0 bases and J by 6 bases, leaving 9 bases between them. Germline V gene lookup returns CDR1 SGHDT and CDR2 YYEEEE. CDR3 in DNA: TGTGCCAGCAGCTTGGTGGGGCAGGATGGCTACACCTTC. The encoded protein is CASSLVGQDGYTF.

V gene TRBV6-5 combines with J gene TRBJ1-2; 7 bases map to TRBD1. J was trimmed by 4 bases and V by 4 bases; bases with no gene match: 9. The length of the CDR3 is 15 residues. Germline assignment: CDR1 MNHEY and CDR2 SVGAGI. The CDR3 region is CASSLVRDSLYGYTF. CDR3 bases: TGTGCCAGCAGTTTAGTACGGGACAGCCTCTATGGCTACACCTTC.

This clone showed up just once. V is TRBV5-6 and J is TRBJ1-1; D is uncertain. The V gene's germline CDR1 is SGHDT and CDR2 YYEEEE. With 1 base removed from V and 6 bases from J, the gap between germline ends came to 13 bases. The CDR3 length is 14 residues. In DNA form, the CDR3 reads TGTGCCAGCAGCTTGACAGACGTGATCGCTGAAGCTTTCTTT. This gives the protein CASSLTDVIAEAFF.

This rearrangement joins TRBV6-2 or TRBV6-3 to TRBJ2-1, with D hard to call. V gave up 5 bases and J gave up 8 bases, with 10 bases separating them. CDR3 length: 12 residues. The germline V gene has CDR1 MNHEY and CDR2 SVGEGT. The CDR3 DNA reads TGTGCCAGCAGTATTAACTTCGATGAGCAGTTCTTC. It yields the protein CASSINFDEQFF.

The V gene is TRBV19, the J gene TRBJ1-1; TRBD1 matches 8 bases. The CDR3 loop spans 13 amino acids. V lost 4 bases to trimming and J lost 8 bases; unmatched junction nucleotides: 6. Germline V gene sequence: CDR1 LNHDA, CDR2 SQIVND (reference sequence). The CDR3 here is CASSTDREGEAFF. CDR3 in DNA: TGTGCCAGTAGTACGGACAGGGAAGGGGAAGCTTTCTTT.

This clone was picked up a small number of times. Written as DNA, the CDR3 is TGTGCCAGCAGCTTGTCGCGGGGAGGCTACGAGCAGTACTTC. Translating gives CASSLSRGGYEQYF. The chain is built from TRBV5-4 and TRBJ2-7; weak D call: TRBD2 (6 bases). The CDR3 totals 14 residues. V dropped 1 base and J dropped 3 bases, with 11 bases sitting between them. Germline lookup yields CDR1 SGHNT and CDR2 YYREEE (reference sequence). Combining the CDR3 with reference TRBV5-4 and TRBJ2-7 gives the whole variable domain ETGVTQSPTHLIKTRGQQVTLRCSSQSGHNTVSWYQQALGQGPQFIFQYYREEENGRGNFPPRFSGLQFPNYSSELNVNALELDDSALYLCASSLSRGGYEQYFGPGTRLTVT.

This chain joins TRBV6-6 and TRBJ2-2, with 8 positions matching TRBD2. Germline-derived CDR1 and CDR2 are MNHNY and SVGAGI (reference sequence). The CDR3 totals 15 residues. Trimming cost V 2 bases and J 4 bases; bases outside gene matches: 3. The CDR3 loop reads CASSYRGTSTGELFF. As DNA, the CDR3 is TGTGCCAGCAGTTACAGGGGGACTAGCACCGGGGAGCTGTTTTTT.

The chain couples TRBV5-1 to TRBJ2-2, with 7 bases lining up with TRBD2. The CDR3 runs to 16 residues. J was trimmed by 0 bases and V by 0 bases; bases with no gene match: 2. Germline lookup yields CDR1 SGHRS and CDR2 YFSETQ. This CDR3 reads CASSLAGLANTGELFF. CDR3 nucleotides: TGCGCCAGCAGCTTGGCCGGACTAGCGAACACCGGGGAGCTGTTTTTT.